What follows are 26 T cell receptor beta chains derived from one specimen sequenced in a study of shared clonotypes between healthy human individuals. The assay was immunoSEQ multiplex PCR, and TCRdb's table has in-frame clones only and misses some. The sample has millions of clones, roughly 94% seen once. Sample: naive CD4+ T cells sorted from blood. Subset denoted: CD45RA+ positively selected. The origin of the receptors is a man between 18 and 29 years old in good health.

Only one count was recorded for this clone. The rearrangement joins TRBV7-8 to TRBJ2-1; 7 nucleotides line up with TRBD2. CDR1 is SGHVS and CDR2 is FQNEAQ in the germline V gene. The CDR3 is made up of 14 amino acids. Trimming at V came to 2 bases and at J to 2 bases, leaving 0 bases not matched to a gene. CDR3 loop: CASSLLAAYNEQFF. The CDR3 nucleotides read TGTGCCAGCAGCTTACTAGCGGCCTACAATGAGCAGTTCTTC.

The genes are TRBV18 and TRBJ2-1; D is unclear. The CDR3 length is 13 residues. Trimming left V 3 bases short and J 7 bases short, with 10 bases between. Germline V lookup: CDR1 KGHSH, CDR2 LQKENI. The CDR3 DNA is TGTGCCAGCTCACCGAACCTTGAGAATGAGCAGTTCTTC. It codes for CASSPNLENEQFF.

The J gene is TRBJ2-7, the V gene TRBV7-2, with D perhaps matching TRBD1 or TRBD2 (5 bases each). Germline assignment: CDR1 SGHTA and CDR2 FQGNSA. The CDR3 consists of 14 residues. V lost 5 bases, J lost 3 bases, and 14 bases lay in between. The CDR3 DNA follows: TGTGCCAGCAGCCCCGCCCCGGGGCTCTACGAGCAGTACTTC. Translation gives CASSPAPGLYEQYF.

This sequence joins TRBV11-1 and TRBJ2-2, with 7 bases aligning to TRBD1. The V gene end was trimmed by 5 bases and the J gene end by 0 bases; junction bases not matched to a gene: 3. This CDR3 has 15 residues. Germline-derived CDR1 and CDR2 are SGHAT and FQDESV (reference sequence). CDR3 in DNA: TGTGCCAGCAGCGAGGGACAGACGAACACCGGGGAGCTGTTTTTT. Amino acids: CASSEGQTNTGELFF.

V is TRBV13 and J is TRBJ2-2; weak D call: TRBD1 (6 bases). The germline V gene has CDR1 PRHDT and CDR2 FYEKMQ (reference sequence). V lost 4 bases and J 4 bases, leaving 19 bases between the germline ends. CDR3 length: 17 residues. The CDR3 region has the DNA TGTGCCAGCAGCTCCACGGACAGCCCATGGGCCACCGGGGAGCTGTTTTTT. Its protein is CASSSTDSPWATGELFF.

This clone was found many times. The chain links TRBV25-1 to TRBJ2-7; D gene unclear. The germline CDR1 and CDR2 sequences are MGHDK and SYGVNS. This CDR3 contains 14 residues. The V end was cut by 5 bases, the J end by 5 bases, with 16 bases between. The CDR3 DNA sequence: TGTGCCAGCAGTCTGCTAGGTGGGCGCGACGAGCAGTACTTC. This codes for CASSLLGGRDEQYF.

The chain employs TRBV7-2 and TRBJ2-1; possibly TRBD1 or TRBD2 for D (5 bases each). CDR1 is SGHTA and CDR2 is FQGNSA in the germline V gene. CDR3 length: 12 residues. The V end was cut by 5 bases, the J end by 9 bases, with 11 bases between. Here the CDR3 reads CASSPSGGEQFF. In DNA, the CDR3 is TGTGCCAGCAGCCCTAGTGGGGGTGAGCAGTTCTTC.

In the case of this clone: Other DNA sequences in this sample translate to the same CDR3. The genes are TRBV5-1 and TRBJ2-3; D remains ambiguous. Trimming left V 2 bases short and J 1 base short, with 5 bases between. The germline CDR1 and CDR2 sequences are SGHRS and YFSETQ. This CDR3 region has 13 residues. CDR3 residues: CASSFPGTDTQYF. CDR3 coding DNA: TGCGCCAGCAGCTTCCCCGGCACAGATACGCAGTATTTT.

This clone was observed a single time. The J gene is TRBJ1-2, the V gene TRBV28; TRBD1 agrees at 11 bases. The CDR3 has 15 amino acids. Germline CDR1 is MDHEN and CDR2 is SYDVKM. V lost 5 bases and J lost 5; bases outside the gene matches: 7. Here the CDR3 DNA reads TGTGCCAGCAGTACCTCCGGGACAGGGGGGTATGGCTACACCTTC. It specifies CASSTSGTGGYGYTF.

The J gene is TRBJ1-1, the V gene TRBV28; no firm D call. CDR3 length: 13 residues. Looked up from germline, CDR1 is MDHEN and CDR2 is SYDVKM. V was shortened by 5 bases and J by 5 bases, with 12 bases between the two germline ends. The CDR3 region is CASSTSQRTEAFF. The CDR3 DNA follows: TGTGCCAGCAGTACCTCTCAGCGGACTGAAGCTTTCTTT.

In regard to this clone: This same CDR3 is encoded by further DNA sequences in the sample. The V gene is TRBV7-2, the J gene TRBJ1-1, with D hard to call. This CDR3 contains 13 residues. V lost 1 base, J lost 1 base, and 4 bases lay in between. Germline assignment: CDR1 SGHTA and CDR2 FQGNSA. The CDR3 nucleotides read TGTGCCAGCAGCTTAGAGGGGAACACTGAAGCTTTCTTT. Amino acid sequence: CASSLEGNTEAFF. The variable domain in full, completed from reference TRBV7-2 and TRBJ1-1, reads GAGVSQSPSNKVTEKGKDVELRCDPISGHTALYWYRQSLGQGLEFLIYFQGNSAPDKSGLPSDRFSAERTGGSVSTLTIQRTQQEDSAVYLCASSLEGNTEAFFGQGTRLTVV.

About this clone: The same CDR3 also results from other DNA sequences found in this sample. This chain connects TRBV30 to TRBJ1-1, with 7 bases that match TRBD1. Germline values: CDR1 GTSNPN, CDR2 SVGIG (reference sequence). J lost 0 bases, V lost 2 bases, and 3 bases had no gene match. This CDR3 contains 14 residues. The CDR3 DNA sequence: TGTGCCTGGAGTAAGGGGGCCTTGAACACTGAAGCTTTCTTT. The encoded protein is CAWSKGALNTEAFF.

The table lists this clone with a count of one. V is TRBV14 and J is TRBJ1-1; a weak D match, TRBD1 (6 bases). The CDR3 covers 15 residues. Germline loops: CDR1 SGHDN, CDR2 FVKESK. Between the trimmed V and J ends, which lost 1 base and 4 bases, there was a span of 13 bases. The CDR3 here is CASSQGQGWVTEAFF. DNA for the CDR3: TGTGCCAGCAGCCAAGGGCAGGGGTGGGTCACTGAAGCTTTCTTT.

This chain links TRBV7-9 with TRBJ2-7; tentative D call: TRBD2 (7 bases). The ends were cut back, 8 bases at V and 3 bases at J, with 14 bases in the middle. Germline CDR1 reads SEHNR; CDR2 reads FQNEAQ (reference sequence). This CDR3 is 13 amino acids long. CDR3 nucleotide sequence: TGTGCCAGCGCGGGAGAAGGGGGCTACGAGCAGTACTTC. Translation gives CASAGEGGYEQYF.

This clone is a singleton in its sample. Other nucleotide sequences from this sample produce the same CDR3. The chain couples TRBV10-3 to TRBJ1-2; a possible D gene is TRBD1 (5 bases). CDR3 length: 14 residues. Trimming left V 4 bases short and J 0 bases short, with 9 bases between. Germline V gives CDR1 ENHRY, CDR2 SYGVKD. This chain's CDR3 is CAISVGGANYGYTF. Written as DNA, the CDR3 is TGTGCCATCAGTGTGGGGGGAGCTAACTATGGCTACACCTTC.

As to this clone: Other DNA sequences from this sample encode an identical CDR3 as well. Here the CDR3 reads CASSSRTSGGAYEQYF. Here the CDR3 DNA reads TGTGCCAGCAGCTCGCGGACTAGCGGGGGGGCCTACGAGCAGTACTTC. J is TRBJ2-7 and V is TRBV7-9; 15 bases align to TRBD2. Germline V lookup: CDR1 SEHNR, CDR2 FQNEAQ (reference sequence). Losses at the gene ends were 4 bases for V and 2 bases for J; bases not matched to a gene: 3. The length of the CDR3 is 16 residues.

The rearrangement joins TRBV2 to TRBJ2-7; possibly TRBD1 for D (6 bases). V lost 5 bases and J 2 bases, leaving 13 bases between the germline ends. CDR1 is SNHLY, CDR2 FYNNEI, per germline. The CDR3 consists of 14 residues. The CDR3 protein is CASSLATGTYEQYF. In DNA, the CDR3 is TGTGCCAGCAGTCTCGCGACAGGTACCTACGAGCAGTACTTC.

CDR3 protein: CASSDAAGGEQYF. CDR3 nucleotide sequence: TGTGCCAGCAGCGACGCGGCAGGGGGCGAGCAGTACTTC. The V and J genes are TRBV5-4 and TRBJ2-7; 7 bases fit TRBD1. Germline CDR1 SGHNT, CDR2 YYREEE (reference sequence). V dropped 4 bases and J dropped 6; count of bases not matched to a gene: 7. This CDR3 spans 13 amino acids.

CDR3 loop: CASSGPTGGSGNTIYF. CDR3 DNA sequence: TGTGCCAGCAGTGGCCCGACAGGAGGCTCTGGAAACACCATATATTTT. The V gene is TRBV25-1, the J gene TRBJ1-3, with a possible D match to TRBD1 (6 bases). Trimming took off 4 bases at V and 0 bases at J, with 13 bases between the two ends. Germline CDR1 reads MGHDK; CDR2 reads SYGVNS. The CDR3 has 16 residues.

V gene TRBV30 combines with J gene TRBJ2-3; 11 bases map to TRBD2. The CDR3 is 15 residues long. CDR1 is GTSNPN and CDR2 is SVGIG in the germline V gene (reference sequence). Germline trimming cut 2 bases from V and 3 bases from J; bases unmatched to any gene: 4. In DNA, the CDR3 is TGTGCCTGGAGTCGTAGCGGGAGGGGGACAGATACGCAGTATTTT. Translated: CAWSRSGRGTDTQYF. The variable domain in full, with the rest retrieved from reference TRBV30 and TRBJ2-3, is SQTIHQWPATLVQPVGSPLSLECTVEGTSNPNLYWYRQAAGRGLQLLFYSVGIGQISSEVPQNLSASRPQDRQFILSSKKLLLSDSGFYLCAWSRSGRGTDTQYFGPGTRLTVL.

The chain has TRBV11-2 and TRBJ2-7, with TRBD1 matching over 7 bases. The trim removed 0 bases at V and 6 bases at J, leaving 2 bases unmatched. CDR1 and CDR2 (germline): SGHAT, FQNNGV. The CDR3 consists of 13 residues. CDR3 nucleotide sequence: TGTGCCAGCAGCTTAGATCGACAGGGCGAGCAGTACTTC. It codes for CASSLDRQGEQYF.

The gene calls are TRBV4-3 and TRBJ1-2, with D hard to call. Germline V gene data show CDR1 as LGHNA and CDR2 as YSLEER. The CDR3 has 15 amino acids. Trimming removed 1 base at V and 4 bases at J, with 13 bases between. This CDR3 reads CASSQVAGSPYGYTF. CDR3 in DNA: TGCGCCAGCAGCCAAGTGGCCGGATCCCCCTATGGCTACACCTTC.

This CDR3 is CASSQGDSGIGYEQYF. The CDR3 region has the DNA TGCGCCAGCAGCCAAGGGGATAGCGGGATAGGATACGAGCAGTACTTC. J is TRBJ2-7 and V is TRBV4-3, with 8 bases lining up with TRBD2. The germline V gene has CDR1 LGHNA and CDR2 YSLEER. V trimming: 1 base; J trimming: 4 bases; junction bases outside the gene matches: 9. The CDR3 has 16 residues.

The chain joins TRBV5-1 to TRBJ2-2, with D unclear. CDR1 and CDR2 (germline): SGHRS, YFSETQ. The CDR3 loop spans 14 amino acids. V lost 1 base and J lost 6, with 10 bases in between. The CDR3 DNA follows: TGCGCCAGCAGCTTGTCTCCAAACCCCGGGGAGCTGTTTTTT. It codes for CASSLSPNPGELFF.

J is TRBJ2-2 and V is TRBV5-1; the D gene could be TRBD1 or TRBD2 (5 bases each). The CDR3 runs 16 residues. Trimming took off 4 bases at V and 1 base at J, with 14 bases between the two ends. The germline CDR1 and CDR2 sequences are SGHRS and YFSETQ. CDR3 region: CASSRTGTVNTGELFF. CDR3 DNA sequence: TGCGCCAGCAGCAGAACCGGGACGGTGAACACCGGGGAGCTGTTTTTT.

This sequence joins TRBV4-3 and TRBJ2-1; D is ambiguous. This CDR3 is built from 17 residues. CDR1 is LGHNA, CDR2 YSLEER, per germline. The ends were cut back, 0 bases at V and 3 bases at J, with 15 bases in the middle. CDR3 region: CASSQETAGFFYNEQFF. The DNA for the CDR3 is TGCGCCAGCAGCCAAGAGACTGCCGGGTTCTTCTACAATGAGCAGTTCTTC.